Listed here are 26 T cell receptor beta chains from one sample, sequenced in a study of neurological immune-mediated disorders. TCRdb ran MiXCR on the 5' RACE reads and lists one entry per CDR3 protein. This table has approximately 20,000 distinct CDR3 sequences, approximately 7.8% appearing once. Sample: CD8+ T cells from blood. These receptors all come from a woman aged 30 to 39 with HTLV-1-associated myelopathy (HAM/TSP).

This clonotype was observed many times. The V call is TRBV27, the J call TRBJ2-1; 9 bases fit TRBD2. The CDR3 is made up of 16 amino acids. Germline loops: CDR1 MNHEY, CDR2 SMNVEV (reference sequence). Germline trimming cut 0 bases from V and 4 bases from J; bases unmatched to any gene: 4. The CDR3, as DNA: TGTGCCAGCAGTTTATCTAGCGGGGGTTTGTACAATGAGCAGTTCTTC. It translates to CASSLSSGGLYNEQFF.

This clonotype is medium-sized in the sample. The CDR3, as DNA: TGTGCCAGCAGCGTAGGGGCGGACACCGGGGAGCTGTTTTTT. This encodes CASSVGADTGELFF. The chain combines TRBV9 with TRBJ2-2; D uncertain. The germline gives CDR1 SGDLS, CDR2 YYNGEE. The CDR3 sequence is 14 residues long. The V and J ends lost 0 bases and 3 bases respectively, with 6 bases between them.

This clonotype showed up many times. This chain joins TRBV10-3 and TRBJ1-1; 7 nucleotides line up with TRBD1. Germline V gives CDR1 ENHRY, CDR2 SYGVKD. The CDR3 totals 12 residues. The J segment lost 0 bases and the V segment lost 10 bases, leaving 2 bases of the junction unmatched. In DNA, the CDR3 is TGTGCCACCGGACAGGTGAACACTGAAGCTTTCTTT. Protein: CATGQVNTEAFF.

This clonotype was counted at least ten times. The rearrangement joins TRBV7-9 to TRBJ2-1; TRBD1 might be the D (5 bases). CDR1 is SEHNR and CDR2 is FQNEAQ in the germline V gene (reference sequence). This CDR3 comprises 17 residues. V shed 2 bases and J shed 7 bases, with 21 bases lying between them. The CDR3, as DNA: TGTGCCAGCAGCTTATCGTCTCTAGGGCAGGGCAGGAATGAGCAGTTCTTC. It encodes CASSLSSLGQGRNEQFF.

This clonotype was seen many times. This chain connects TRBV6-5 to TRBJ2-7, with 9 bases identical to TRBD1. CDR1 and CDR2 from the germline V gene are MNHEY and SVGAGI. V trimming: 10 bases; J trimming: 10 bases; junction bases outside the gene matches: 8. The CDR3 extends over 11 amino acids. CDR3 sequence reads: CATGYRGQQYF. The CDR3 DNA sequence: TGTGCCACGGGATACAGGGGGCAACAGTACTTC.

This clonotype counts as medium-sized. This chain connects TRBV4-1 to TRBJ2-1; a possible D gene is TRBD2 (6 bases). With 1 base removed from V and 6 bases from J, the gap between germline ends came to 7 bases. The CDR3 has 13 amino acids. CDR1 MGHRA and CDR2 YSYEKL come from the germline V gene. The CDR3 nucleotides are TGCGCCAGCAGCCAAGCGGAGGGCAATGAGCAGTTCTTC. As protein: CASSQAEGNEQFF.

In this sample, this clonotype turned up many times. The CDR3 DNA reads as TGTGCCAGCGGCTTAGGAGCCTCCCAAGAGACCCAGTACTTC. Translation: CASGLGASQETQYF. The chain joins TRBV6-5 to TRBJ2-5; no clear D gene. V was cut by 8 bases and J by 1 base, with 14 bases left in between. Germline CDR1 MNHEY, CDR2 SVGAGI. This CDR3 is 14 amino acids long.

This clonotype came up many times. The chain joins TRBV20-1 to TRBJ2-6, with 9 bases that match TRBD1. V was pared by 3 bases and J by 0 bases, with 6 bases of the junction left unmatched. CDR1 is DFQATT, CDR2 SNEGSKA, per germline (reference sequence). The CDR3 contains 17 residues. The CDR3 sequence is CSARRDRDYSGANVLTF. The DNA for the CDR3 is TGCAGTGCTAGGAGGGACAGGGATTACTCTGGGGCCAACGTCCTGACTTTC.

Many counts were recorded for this clonotype. The chain links TRBV7-9 to TRBJ2-7; no firm D call. The CDR3 totals 16 residues. The germline V and J ends were trimmed by 0 bases and 0 bases, with 12 bases remaining between them. The germline V gene has CDR1 SEHNR and CDR2 FQNEAQ (reference sequence). Written as DNA, the CDR3 is TGTGCCAGCAGCTTAGCGAGAGCTAATGTCTCCTACGAGCAGTACTTC. Translated: CASSLARANVSYEQYF. Using reference TRBV7-9 and TRBJ2-7 for the parts outside the CDR3, the full variable domain is DTGVSQNPRHKITKRGQNVTFRCDPISEHNRLYWYRQTLGQGPEFLTYFQNEAQLEKSRLLSDRFSAERPKGSFSTLEIQRTEQGDSAMYLCASSLARANVSYEQYFGPGTRLTVT.

This clonotype was seen repeatedly, ten times or more. This sequence joins TRBV20-1 and TRBJ1-1, with D possibly TRBD1 on 6 matching bases. This CDR3 comprises 15 residues. Trimming took 4 bases from V and 2 from J, leaving 17 bases between them. Germline V gene sequence: CDR1 DFQATT, CDR2 SNEGSKA (reference sequence). DNA of the CDR3: TGCAGTGCTAAAAACAGGGACCTACTTAACACTGAAGCTTTCTTT. Its translation is CSAKNRDLLNTEAFF.

This chain uses TRBV20-1 with TRBJ2-7; D not resolved. The CDR3 has 13 residues. Looked up from germline, CDR1 is DFQATT and CDR2 is SNEGSKA (reference sequence). The V gene lost 0 bases and the J gene lost 0 bases, with 6 bases spanning the gap. The CDR3 DNA reads TGCAGTGCTAGAGAGGCGCCCTCCTACGAGCAGTACTTC. It is translated as CSAREAPSYEQYF.

This clonotype was recorded at least ten times. The V and J genes are TRBV6-6 and TRBJ1-2; D ambiguous. CDR3 length: 14 residues. V was clipped by 3 bases and J by 0 bases, with 8 bases between them. Germline loops: CDR1 MNHNY, CDR2 SVGAGI (reference sequence). CDR3 nucleotide sequence: TGTGCCAGCAGTTATGACACAACTAACTATGGCTACACCTTC. Protein product: CASSYDTTNYGYTF.

This clonotype came up many times. The CDR3: CASNPLGSKGTDTQYF. The CDR3 bases are TGTGCCAGCAATCCCCTGGGTTCGAAGGGCACAGATACGCAGTATTTT. The V call is TRBV6-1, the J call TRBJ2-3; D uncertain. Deletions cut 7 bases from V and 1 base from J, with 18 bases between. The CDR3 has 16 residues. Germline values: CDR1 MNHNS, CDR2 SASEGT.

This clonotype was counted at least ten times. The chain links TRBV3-1 to TRBJ1-1; D not resolved. The CDR3 is made up of 14 amino acids. Germline CDR1 LGHDT, CDR2 YNNKEL (reference sequence). V was cut by 3 bases and J by 3 bases, with 11 bases left in between. The CDR3 bases are TGTGCCAGCAGCCAGACTGGGGTGGACACTGAAGCTTTCTTT. As protein: CASSQTGVDTEAFF. Using reference TRBV3-1 and TRBJ1-1 for the parts outside the CDR3, the full variable domain is DTAVSQTPKYLVTQMGNDKSIKCEQNLGHDTMYWYKQDSKKFLKIMFSYNNKELIINETVPNRFSPKSPDKAHLNLHINSLELGDSAVYFCASSQTGVDTEAFFGQGTRLTVV.

The J gene is TRBJ2-3, the V gene TRBV11-2; 10 positions match TRBD1. The germline gives CDR1 SGHAT, CDR2 FQNNGV. Trimming at V came to 5 bases and at J to 7 bases, leaving 24 bases not matched to a gene. The CDR3 loop spans 20 amino acids. Written as DNA, the CDR3 is TGTGCCAGCAGCCTAAACCGGGACAGGGGAGGACAATTTACTAAGTATACGCAGTATTTT. It codes for CASSLNRDRGGQFTKYTQYF.

This clonotype has ten or more counts. The chain joins TRBV5-1 to TRBJ1-1, with 7 bases fitting TRBD1. Germline lookup yields CDR1 SGHRS and CDR2 YFSETQ. CDR3 length equals 17 residues. The V gene end was trimmed by 4 bases and the J gene end by 0 bases; junction bases not matched to a gene: 12. CDR3 nucleotides: TGCGCCAGCAGCGTCAGGACAGGTCAAACTTTGAACACTGAAGCTTTCTTT. Translated, it gives CASSVRTGQTLNTEAFF.

This clonotype was detected many times. This chain joins TRBV12-3 or TRBV12-4 and TRBJ2-7, with D hard to call. The CDR3 consists of 12 residues. V was cut by 8 bases and J by 0 bases, with 8 bases left in between. CDR3 region: CASGPGSYEQYF. The CDR3 nucleotides read TGTGCCAGCGGCCCGGGCTCCTACGAGCAGTACTTC.

This clonotype has at least ten counts. This chain uses TRBV7-9 with TRBJ1-1; D perhaps matches TRBD1 (6 bases). This CDR3 has 15 residues. Germline CDR1 SEHNR, CDR2 FQNEAQ (reference sequence). V gave up 4 bases and J gave up 0 bases, with 12 bases separating them. The CDR3 DNA is TGTGCCAGCAGCTCTACAGGGACCATGAACACTGAAGCTTTCTTT. Translated: CASSSTGTMNTEAFF.

This clonotype was seen repeatedly, ten times or more. This sequence joins TRBV12-3 or TRBV12-4 and TRBJ1-6; D is undetermined. This CDR3 region has 19 residues. The germline V and J ends were trimmed by 5 bases and 5 bases, with 25 bases remaining between them. CDR3 coding DNA: TGTGCCAGCAGTCCCCCTGGCTATCGAACGACCGTAAATAATTCACCCCTCCACTTT. It is translated as CASSPPGYRTTVNNSPLHF.

This clonotype was counted at least ten times. The CDR3 DNA reads as TGTGCCAGCTCCCGAGGGGGGTCTCACGGCTACACCTTC. It codes for CASSRGGSHGYTF. V and J are TRBV27 and TRBJ1-2, with a possible D match to TRBD1 (6 bases). CDR3 size: 13 residues. The V and J ends lost 8 bases and 8 bases respectively, with 18 bases between them. Germline V lookup: CDR1 MNHEY, CDR2 SMNVEV (reference sequence).

This clonotype was recorded many times. This chain uses TRBV4-2 with TRBJ1-2, with 9 bases identical to TRBD1. The CDR3 spans 17 residues. The trim removed 0 bases at V and 4 bases at J, leaving 9 bases unmatched. Germline loops: CDR1 LGHNA, CDR2 YNFKEQ. In DNA form, the CDR3 reads TGTGCCAGCAGCCAAGAAAGGTCGGGACAGGGTTTCTATGGCTACACCTTC. Amino acid sequence: CASSQERSGQGFYGYTF.

The chain recombines TRBV10-3 with TRBJ2-1; unclear D gene. The germline V gene has CDR1 ENHRY and CDR2 SYGVKD. V was clipped by 6 bases and J by 11 bases, with 17 bases between them. The CDR3 consists of 13 residues. The CDR3 loop reads CAISSTLTTKQFF. The CDR3 nucleotides are TGTGCCATCAGCTCCACCTTGACCACTAAGCAGTTCTTC.

About this clonotype: The germline gene is not matched at one end of the junction; a read error may be the cause. The genes are TRBV7-2 and TRBJ1-2; D is undetermined. There are 13 residues in the CDR3. From germline, CDR1 is SGHTA and CDR2 FQGNSA. The DNA of the CDR3 is TGTGCCAGCAGCCCCGGAACTAAATATGGCTACACCTTC. Translation gives CASSPGTKYGYTF.

This clonotype has ten or more counts. The rearrangement joins TRBV20-1 to TRBJ1-1; the D gene is possibly TRBD1 (6 bases). Looked up from germline, CDR1 is DFQATT and CDR2 is SNEGSKA (reference sequence). This CDR3 is 16 amino acids long. The V end was cut by 4 bases, the J end by 0 bases, with 18 bases between. CDR3 amino acids: CSATPGVERMNTEAFF. CDR3 nucleotide sequence: TGCAGTGCTACACCAGGGGTTGAGAGGATGAACACTGAAGCTTTCTTT.

This clonotype was counted at least ten times. This chain uses TRBV5-1 with TRBJ2-7, with D possibly being TRBD1 (6 bases). The CDR3 is made up of 15 amino acids. Germline V gene data show CDR1 as SGHRS and CDR2 as YFSETQ. The V and J ends lost 4 bases and 0 bases respectively, with 14 bases between them. CDR3: CASSQGLALSYEQYF. The CDR3 DNA reads as TGCGCCAGCAGCCAGGGGCTGGCCCTCTCCTACGAGCAGTACTTC. Based on the CDR3 plus reference TRBV5-1 and TRBJ2-7, the full variable domain is KAGVTQTPRYLIKTRGQQVTLSCSPISGHRSVSWYQQTPGQGLQFLFEYFSETQRNKGNFPGRFSGRQFSNSRSEMNVSTLELGDSALYLCASSQGLALSYEQYFGPGTRLTVT.

This clonotype showed up many times. The rearrangement uses TRBV7-9 and TRBJ1-2, with D possibly being TRBD1 (6 bases). The CDR3 sequence is 16 residues long. The germline V gene has CDR1 SEHNR and CDR2 FQNEAQ (reference sequence). V lost 4 bases, J lost 0 bases, and 15 bases lay in between. The CDR3 sequence is CASSSDMDSSNYGYTF. The CDR3 DNA reads TGTGCCAGCAGCTCGGATATGGACAGTTCTAACTATGGCTACACCTTC.